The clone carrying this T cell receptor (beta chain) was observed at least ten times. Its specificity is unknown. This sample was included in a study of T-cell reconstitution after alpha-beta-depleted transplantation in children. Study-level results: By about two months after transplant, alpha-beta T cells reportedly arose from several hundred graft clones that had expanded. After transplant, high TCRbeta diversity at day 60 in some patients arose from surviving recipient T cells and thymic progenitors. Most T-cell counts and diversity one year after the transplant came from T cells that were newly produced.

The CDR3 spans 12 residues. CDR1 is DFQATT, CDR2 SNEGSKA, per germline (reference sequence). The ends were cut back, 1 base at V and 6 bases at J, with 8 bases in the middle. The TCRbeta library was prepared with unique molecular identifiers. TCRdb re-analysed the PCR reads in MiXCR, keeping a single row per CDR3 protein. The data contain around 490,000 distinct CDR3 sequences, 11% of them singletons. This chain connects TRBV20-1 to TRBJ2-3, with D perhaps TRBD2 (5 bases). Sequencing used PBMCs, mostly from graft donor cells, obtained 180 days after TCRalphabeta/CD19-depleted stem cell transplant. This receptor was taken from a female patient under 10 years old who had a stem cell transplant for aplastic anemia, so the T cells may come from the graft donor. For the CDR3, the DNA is TGCAGTGCTAGAGGGGGAGCCGATACGCAGTATTTT. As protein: CSARGGADTQYF.